Below, 32 T cell receptor beta chains from the same sample are listed, as sequenced in a study of radiotherapy plus CTLA-4 blockade in lung cancer. Measured with immunoSEQ multiplex PCR; TCRdb has only the in-frame clones, and not every one. The sample has about 30,000 clones; approximately 80% are singletons. Sample: peripheral blood, taken from a patient treated with radiotherapy plus ipilimumab. The receptors were gathered from a human donor with non-small cell lung cancer that progressed on radiotherapy plus ipilimumab.

The chain uses TRBV4-3 and TRBJ2-6, with a weak D call TRBD2 (6 bases). The germline V and J ends were trimmed by 1 base and 0 bases, with 10 bases remaining between them. The CDR3 totals 17 residues. CDR1 is LGHNA and CDR2 is YSLEER in the germline V gene. In nucleotides, the CDR3 is TGCGCCAGCAGCCAAGGGGCACTAGCCTCTGGGGCCAACGTCCTGACTTTC. It is translated as CASSQGALASGANVLTF.

The chain is built from TRBV27 and TRBJ2-7; 9 bases line up with TRBD2. With V trimmed by 0 bases and J by 3 bases, 6 bases remained unmatched. This CDR3 contains 16 residues. The germline V gene has CDR1 MNHEY and CDR2 SMNVEV (reference sequence). CDR3 nucleotides: TGTGCCAGCAGTTTATCAGCGGGGGGCCGAATCTACGAGCAGTACTTC. The encoded protein is CASSLSAGGRIYEQYF.

The chain employs TRBV7-3 and TRBJ2-1; D might be TRBD1 (6 bases). This CDR3 has 15 residues. V was shortened by 5 bases and J by 4 bases, with 15 bases between the two germline ends. Looked up from germline, CDR1 is SGHTA and CDR2 is FQGTGA. Here the CDR3 reads CASSQDRTNYNEQFF. CDR3 DNA sequence: TGTGCCAGCAGCCAAGACAGGACAAATTACAATGAGCAGTTCTTC. Full variable domain (rest looked up from reference TRBV7-3 and TRBJ2-1): GAGVSQTPSNKVTEKGKYVELRCDPISGHTALYWYRQSLGQGPEFLIYFQGTGAADDSGLPNDRFFAVRPEGSVSTLKIQRTERGDSAVYLCASSQDRTNYNEQFFGPGTRLTVL.

In regard to this clone: Germline is not matched at one junction end, which may reflect a read error. The chain is built from TRBV7-6 and TRBJ1-5; a weak D match, TRBD1 (5 bases). The CDR3 has 14 residues. Looked up from germline, CDR1 is SGHVS and CDR2 is FNYEAQ. The CDR3 DNA sequence: TGTGCCAGCAGCTTAGGACAGTACAATCAGCCCCATCATTTT. Its translation is CASSLGQYNQPHHF. The variable domain in full, with the rest retrieved from reference TRBV7-6 and TRBJ1-5, is GAGVSQSPRYKVTKRGQDVALRCDPISGHVSLYWYRQALGQGPEFLTYFNYEAQQDKSGLPNDRFSAERPEGSISTLTIQRTEQRDSAMYRCASSLGQYNQPHHFGDGTRLSIL.

The rearrangement links TRBV7-3 to TRBJ2-3; D may be TRBD2 (6 bases). The CDR3 covers 17 residues. The ends were cut back, 2 bases at V and 2 bases at J, with 17 bases in the middle. The germline gives CDR1 SGHTA, CDR2 FQGTGA. The chain's CDR3 is CASSLLGRERATDTQYF. CDR3 in DNA: TGTGCCAGCAGCTTACTCGGCCGGGAGCGTGCCACAGATACGCAGTATTTT.

The V call is TRBV15, the J call TRBJ2-7; 7 nucleotides line up with TRBD1. The CDR3 is 14 residues long. The junction had 0 bases not matched to a gene; V was cut back by 1 base and J by 0 bases. CDR1 is LNHNV, CDR2 YYDKDF, per germline (reference sequence). DNA of the CDR3: TGTGCCACCAGCAGAGGGGACAGCTCCTACGAGCAGTACTTC. This gives the protein CATSRGDSSYEQYF.

The V call is TRBV6-6, the J call TRBJ2-2, with D possibly called TRBD1 or TRBD2 (6 bases each). The V and J ends lost 6 bases and 3 bases respectively, with 11 bases between them. CDR3 length equals 14 residues. Germline CDR1 reads MNHNY; CDR2 reads SVGAGI (reference sequence). CDR3 loop: CASRPRGDTGELFF. The CDR3 DNA reads as TGTGCCAGCAGGCCGAGGGGGGACACCGGGGAGCTGTTTTTT.

The V call is TRBV5-1, the J call TRBJ1-2; a weak D match, TRBD1 (6 bases). CDR1 SGHRS and CDR2 YFSETQ come from the germline V gene. Trimming cost V 4 bases and J 1 base, with 14 bases left between them. The CDR3 runs 15 residues. The DNA for the CDR3 is TGCGCCAGCAGCCCGGGGGGCGGACGTAACTATGGCTACACCTTC. Its protein is CASSPGGGRNYGYTF.

This clone was found once. J is TRBJ2-5 and V is TRBV5-4; maybe TRBD2 (6 bases). From germline, CDR1 is SGHNT and CDR2 YYREEE (reference sequence). The CDR3 runs to 13 residues. Trimming took off 2 bases at V and 5 bases at J, with 10 bases between the two ends. The CDR3 spells CASSFGGGETQYF. CDR3 nucleotide sequence: TGTGCCAGCAGCTTTGGTGGAGGGGAGACCCAGTACTTC.

The chain uses TRBV2 and TRBJ2-2; D perhaps matches TRBD2 (5 bases). CDR1 SNHLY and CDR2 FYNNEI come from the germline V gene. The CDR3 totals 13 residues. V shed 2 bases and J shed 7 bases, with 8 bases lying between them. The CDR3 DNA follows: TGTGCCAGCAGTGAATCAGAGGGCGGGGAGCTGTTTTTT. It is translated as CASSESEGGELFF.

The rearrangement links TRBV5-1 to TRBJ1-2; D is possibly TRBD1 (5 bases). The V end was cut by 2 bases, the J end by 6 bases, with 11 bases between. The germline gives CDR1 SGHRS, CDR2 YFSETQ. The CDR3 extends over 13 amino acids. The CDR3 bases are TGCGCCAGCAGCTTTGAGTCAGGGCATGGCTACACCTTC. Translating it yields CASSFESGHGYTF.

The V call is TRBV28, the J call TRBJ1-4; 11 positions match TRBD1. Germline values: CDR1 MDHEN, CDR2 SYDVKM. V was clipped by 6 bases and J by 6 bases; unmatched bases: 6. The CDR3 has 15 amino acids. In nucleotides, the CDR3 is TGTGCCAGCAGCCCTGGGGGACAGGGGGATGAAAAACTGTTTTTT. It codes for CASSPGGQGDEKLFF. Full variable domain (remainder filled in from reference TRBV28 and TRBJ1-4): DVKVTQSSRYLVKRTGEKVFLECVQDMDHENMFWYRQDPGLGLRLIYFSYDVKMKEKGDIPEGYSVSREKKERFSLILESASTNQTSMYLCASSPGGQGDEKLFFGSGTQLSVL.

The rearrangement uses TRBV5-4 and TRBJ1-3, with D uncertain. The V and J ends lost 0 bases and 0 bases respectively, with 10 bases between them. Germline V gene data show CDR1 as SGHNT and CDR2 as YYREEE (reference sequence). The CDR3 extends over 16 amino acids. The DNA of the CDR3 is TGTGCCAGCAGCTTGGACCCCGGCCGCTCTGGAAACACCATATATTTT. This gives the protein CASSLDPGRSGNTIYF.

The chain is built from TRBV18 and TRBJ1-3; D ambiguous. V dropped 0 bases and J dropped 0 bases, with 9 bases sitting between them. CDR1 and CDR2 from the germline V gene are KGHSH and LQKENI. The CDR3 is 16 amino acids. The CDR3 DNA follows: TGTGCCAGCTCACCACCGATGGGAGCCTCTGGAAACACCATATATTTT. Translating gives CASSPPMGASGNTIYF.

The chain is built from TRBV28 and TRBJ1-1; maybe TRBD1 (5 bases). Per germline, CDR1 MDHEN and CDR2 SYDVKM. With 3 bases removed from V and 5 bases from J, the gap between germline ends came to 10 bases. The CDR3 spans 13 residues. CDR3 sequence (DNA): TGTGCCAGCAGTTTCGGGGGAGGAACTGAAGCTTTCTTT. Its protein product is CASSFGGGTEAFF.

The chain links TRBV15 to TRBJ1-5; TRBD1 matches at 10 bases. J gave up 2 bases and V 0 bases, and 4 bases lay outside the gene matches. The CDR3 is 17 amino acids. Germline V gene sequence: CDR1 LNHNV, CDR2 YYDKDF (reference sequence). CDR3 nucleotides: TGTGCCACCAGCAGAGATTGGGGGACAGGGGGCAATCAGCCCCAGCATTTT. Residues: CATSRDWGTGGNQPQHF.

The chain links TRBV28 to TRBJ2-1; either TRBD1 or TRBD2 may fit D (5 bases each). V was shortened by 3 bases and J by 5 bases, with 11 bases between the two germline ends. In germline, CDR1 is MDHEN, CDR2 SYDVKM. The CDR3 length is 14 residues. In DNA, the CDR3 is TGTGCCAGCAGTTTGATCAGGGAGAACAATGAGCAGTTCTTC. It codes for CASSLIRENNEQFF.

V gene TRBV19 combines with J gene TRBJ2-1, with TRBD2 matching 11 bases. The ends lost 5 bases at V and 6 bases at J; junction bases unmatched: 0. CDR3 size: 13 residues. CDR1 LNHDA and CDR2 SQIVND come from the germline V gene (reference sequence). The CDR3, as DNA: TGTGCCAGTAGTCTAGCGGGAGGCAATGAGCAGTTCTTC. The encoded protein is CASSLAGGNEQFF. The complete variable domain, with remaining parts taken from reference TRBV19 and TRBJ2-1, reads DGGITQSPKYLFRKEGQNVTLSCEQNLNHDAMYWYRQDPGQGLRLIYYSQIVNDFQKGDIAEGYSVSREKKESFPLTVTSAQKNPTAFYLCASSLAGGNEQFFGPGTRLTVL.

The V call is TRBV6-1, the J call TRBJ2-5; D gene unclear. This CDR3 region has 14 residues. Germline CDR1 is MNHNS and CDR2 is SASEGT. The V end was cut by 2 bases, the J end by 2 bases, with 9 bases between. The CDR3: CASSEFLQQETQYF. CDR3 coding DNA: TGTGCCAGCAGTGAATTCCTACAGCAAGAGACCCAGTACTTC.

The chain links TRBV4-1 to TRBJ1-2, with D unresolved. Deletions cut 1 base from V and 2 bases from J, with 20 bases between. The germline CDR1 and CDR2 sequences are MGHRA and YSYEKL. This CDR3 spans 18 amino acids. As DNA, the CDR3 is TGCGCCAGCAGCCAAGCCGGCGGCCTTCTTCATGGCAACTATGGCTACACCTTC. Protein product: CASSQAGGLLHGNYGYTF.

The gene calls are TRBV7-9 and TRBJ2-5, with TRBD2 matching 14 bases. Germline V gene data show CDR1 as SEHNR and CDR2 as FQNEAQ (reference sequence). V lost 5 bases, J lost 7 bases, and 6 bases stayed unmatched. The CDR3 spans 15 residues. CDR3 sequence: CASSTTSGGARTQYF. In nucleotides, the CDR3 is TGTGCCAGCAGCACGACTAGCGGGGGGGCGAGGACCCAGTACTTC.

This rearrangement joins TRBV6-1 to TRBJ2-1, with D uncertain. The V end lost 3 bases, the J end lost 8 bases, and 8 bases lay between the germline ends. The CDR3 contains 12 residues. Germline CDR1 and CDR2: MNHNS and SASEGT. The CDR3 bases are TGTGCCAGCAGTGATTCTCGCTATGAGCAGTTCTTC. Translating gives CASSDSRYEQFF.

The chain uses TRBV7-2 and TRBJ1-2, with D hard to call. This CDR3 is 12 amino acids long. The germline V gene has CDR1 SGHTA and CDR2 FQGNSA. Trimming pared 3 bases from V and 4 bases from J, leaving 6 bases between. For the CDR3, the DNA is TGTGCCAGCAGCTTGGCGAGCTATGGCTACACCTTC. This gives the protein CASSLASYGYTF.

This chain links TRBV5-1 with TRBJ2-2; D is possibly TRBD1 or TRBD2 (5 bases each). The CDR3 has 15 amino acids. V was pared by 3 bases and J by 4 bases, with 13 bases between. Germline lookup yields CDR1 SGHRS and CDR2 YFSETQ. The CDR3 DNA is TGCGCCAGCAGCTCCTCCGGGGCGGTCACCGGGGAGCTGTTTTTT. Its protein is CASSSSGAVTGELFF.

This chain links TRBV10-2 with TRBJ1-5; perhaps TRBD1 as D (5 bases). The CDR3 extends over 15 amino acids. The germline V gene encodes CDR1 WSHSY and CDR2 SAAADI. Trimming shortened V by 0 bases and J by 7 bases, and 13 bases separated the two germline ends. Here the CDR3 DNA reads TGCGCCAGCAGTGAGTCTGGGGGGGGAGGACAGCCCCAGCATTTT. Its translation is CASSESGGGGQPQHF.

This clone appeared once. This rearrangement joins TRBV7-9 to TRBJ2-1; D tentatively fits TRBD1 or TRBD2 (5 bases each). The CDR3 extends over 17 amino acids. The germline V and J ends were trimmed by 6 bases and 2 bases, with 20 bases remaining between them. Germline V lookup: CDR1 SEHNR, CDR2 FQNEAQ (reference sequence). The CDR3 protein is CASSLGAPGFPYNEQFF. CDR3 nucleotide sequence: TGTGCCAGCAGTCTAGGGGCGCCGGGATTCCCCTACAATGAGCAGTTCTTC.

Sample share makes this clone medium-sized (0.01 to 0.1%). CDR3 sequence (DNA): TGTGCCAGCAGCCACGACAGGGCTGAGCAGTTCTTC. Residues: CASSHDRAEQFF. This chain joins TRBV7-2 and TRBJ2-1; 7 bases match TRBD1. CDR1 and CDR2 from the germline V gene are SGHTA and FQGNSA. This CDR3 contains 12 residues. The V gene end was trimmed by 5 bases and the J gene end by 9 bases; junction bases not matched to a gene: 4.

The chain recombines TRBV4-2 with TRBJ2-5, with TRBD2 matching over 7 bases. V lost 0 bases, J lost 4 bases, and 11 bases stayed unmatched. The CDR3 loop spans 17 amino acids. Germline lookup yields CDR1 LGHNA and CDR2 YNFKEQ. This CDR3 is CASSQDGGDPRGETQYF. CDR3 nucleotides: TGTGCCAGCAGCCAAGATGGGGGGGACCCCAGAGGAGAGACCCAGTACTTC.

V is TRBV28 and J is TRBJ2-1; D is possibly TRBD1 (5 bases). In germline, CDR1 is MDHEN, CDR2 SYDVKM. V was shortened by 5 bases and J by 7 bases, with 21 bases between the two germline ends. The CDR3 spans 16 residues. DNA of the CDR3: TGTGCCAGCAGTATGGTGGACACAGCTATATTAAATGAGCAGTTCTTC. Translation: CASSMVDTAILNEQFF.

This clone occurred once. The gene calls are TRBV5-5 and TRBJ2-5; 11 bases agree with TRBD2. Trimming removed 4 bases from V and 3 bases from J; junction bases left unmatched: 5. The germline V gene encodes CDR1 SGHKS and CDR2 YYEKEE (reference sequence). The CDR3 consists of 15 residues. The CDR3 coding sequence is TGTGCCAGCAGCCCGACTAGCGGGGTAGAAGAGACCCAGTACTTC. Its translation: CASSPTSGVEETQYF.

The V and J genes are TRBV28 and TRBJ1-5, with D maybe TRBD1 (5 bases). Trimming removed 3 bases at V and 2 bases at J, with 17 bases between. The CDR3 loop spans 17 amino acids. The germline V gene encodes CDR1 MDHEN and CDR2 SYDVKM. The DNA for the CDR3 is TGTGCCAGCAGTTTGACAGTCTTGGTGTATGGCAATCAGCCCCAGCATTTT. It is translated as CASSLTVLVYGNQPQHF.

This chain uses TRBV6-4 with TRBJ2-2, with 8 bases lining up with TRBD2. The CDR3 spans 14 residues. Losses at the gene ends were 4 bases for V and 3 bases for J; bases not matched to a gene: 1. Per the germline V gene, CDR1 is MRHNA and CDR2 is SNTAGT. The CDR3 is CASSATSDTGELFF. The CDR3 region has the DNA TGTGCCAGCAGTGCGACTAGCGACACCGGGGAGCTGTTTTTT.